This T cell receptor (beta chain) emerged from a study of radiotherapy plus CTLA-4 blockade in lung cancer (dated by TCRdb to the late 2010s). Describing the broader study: Among the enrolled patients, about 20% had an objective response, and about 29% reached disease control.

The study evaluated CTLA-4 blockade (ipilimumab) given together with focal radiation therapy in patients who had chemo-refractory metastatic non-small-cell lung cancer. Receptors were amplified or captured by the immunoSEQ multiplex PCR assay. The source is immuneACCESS, and TCRdb retained only in-frame sequences with V and J called. Part of the clones is not carried over; for the studies checked, unresolved V genes explain less than half of this, and the remainder is unexplained. This sample gives 55,000 to 80,000 clones in total; approximately 78% of them show up just once. The ten largest clones capture 7% to 8.5% of the sample. General study outcomes and caveats: The strongest predictors of response, as reported, were early dynamic changes in blood T cell clones along with a rise in serum interferon-beta after radiation. After treatment with radiotherapy and ipilimumab, TCR clones that came from tumors expanded in the peripheral blood.

With regard to this clone: The antigen this receptor binds is unknown. Base qualities are not provided; no much larger clone lies one nucleotide away.

The source was peripheral blood, collected from a patient treated with radiotherapy plus ipilimumab. The clonotype originates from a human donor with non-small cell lung cancer who had a complete response to radiotherapy plus ipilimumab.

The CDR3 corresponds to CASPLGGGPNEQFF. The DNA reads as follows: TGTGCCAGCCCCCTCGGCGGGGGGCCCAATGAGCAGTTCTTC. Recombination joined TRBV27 with TRBJ2-1, and 8 bases in between align with TRBD2. Compared with germline, V lacks 8 bases and J lacks 6 bases; bases without a gene match: 9. The CDR3 has 14 amino acids, counting the end cysteine and phenylalanine. Only CDR3 DNA remains: 42 bases, in frame from the first base. CDR1 and CDR2 (MNHEY, SMNVEV) derive from the germline V gene (reference sequence).